This T cell receptor (beta chain) was observed in a study of beta chain features in type 1 diabetes. Every isolated RNA sample was fully reverse transcribed, so sequencing captured expressed TCRB transcripts. Assay: immunoSEQ multiplex PCR; the TCRdb copy retains only in-frame clones and omits some. This table holds 140,000 or so clones, around an eighth found once. As for this clone: Its specificity is unknown.

The CDR3 is 15 amino acids. Germline assignment: CDR1 SGHRS and CDR2 YFSETQ. V was shortened by 4 bases and J by 8 bases, with 19 bases between the two germline ends. One heparinised blood draw, averaging about 0.11 L, came from each donor. Study results and caveats: TCRB CDR3s were moderately but significantly shorter in Type 1 diabetes patients in all four CD4+ subsets.

The V and J genes are TRBV5-1 and TRBJ2-1, with a tentative D call TRBD2 (7 bases). The receptor was derived from a man between 18 and 29 years old with type 1 diabetes. The sample comprised central memory CD4+ T cells from blood. CDR3 sequence reads: CASSPRGAGRDEQFF. The CDR3 coding sequence is TGCGCCAGCAGCCCCCGGGGGGCCGGTCGGGATGAGCAGTTCTTC.